Listed below are T cell receptor beta chains from one sample, sequenced in a study of cytomegalovirus exposure and HLA in healthy donors. This table comes from immunoSEQ multiplex PCR, and its TCRdb copy is limited to in-frame clones, with some not included. The sample totals 75,000 to 100,000 clones. What was sequenced was PBMCs. Receptors were obtained from a woman in her sixties in good health and CMV-seronegative. The CDR3 runs from the conserved cysteine through the conserved F or W. Fields, in order: D gene, J gene, CDR3 length, V gene, CDR3 DNA, CDR3 protein. A D gene is named only where the DNA matches it firmly.

D gene: NA
J gene: TRBJ1-1
CDR3 length: 15
V gene: TRBV19
CDR3 DNA: TGTGCCAGTAGTCAGACATGGGCTGTGGACACTGAAGCTTTCTTT
CDR3 protein: CASSQTWAVDTEAFF

D gene: TRBD1
J gene: TRBJ1-6
CDR3 length: 14
V gene: TRBV7-9
CDR3 DNA: TGTGCCAGCAGCTTCGGGACAGGGGTCTCACCCCTCCACTTT
CDR3 protein: CASSFGTGVSPLHF

D gene: NA
J gene: TRBJ2-6
CDR3 length: 14
V gene: TRBV6-1
CDR3 DNA: TGTGCCAGCATGCGGGGATCTGGGGCCAACGTCCTGACTTTC
CDR3 protein: CASMRGSGANVLTF

D gene: NA
J gene: TRBJ1-1
CDR3 length: 14
V gene: TRBV6-6
CDR3 DNA: TGTGCCAGCAGCCCAGGGAGGGCTGACACTGAAGCTTTCTTT
CDR3 protein: CASSPGRADTEAFF

D gene: TRBD1
J gene: TRBJ1-2
CDR3 length: 14
V gene: TRBV5-1
CDR3 DNA: TGCGCCAGCTCTACAGGGGGTACCAACTATGGCTACACCTTC
CDR3 protein: CASSTGGTNYGYTF

D gene: TRBD2
J gene: TRBJ2-2
CDR3 length: 16
V gene: TRBV2
CDR3 DNA: TGTGCCAGCAGTAGGGGGCGGGAGGGCCGAGGCGGGGAGCTGTTTTTT
CDR3 protein: CASSRGREGRGGELFF

D gene: NA
J gene: TRBJ2-5
CDR3 length: 18
V gene: TRBV5-1
CDR3 DNA: TGCGCCAGCAGCAAGGTCCCGGGGTCCATAGCCATCCAAGAGACCCAGTACTTC
CDR3 protein: CASSKVPGSIAIQETQYF

D gene: TRBD1
J gene: TRBJ1-2
CDR3 length: 15
V gene: TRBV7-3
CDR3 DNA: TGTGCCAGCAGCTTAGCCCAAGGACAGGGAAGGGGCTACACCTTC
CDR3 protein: CASSLAQGQGRGYTF

D gene: NA
J gene: TRBJ1-1
CDR3 length: 11
V gene: TRBV10-3
CDR3 DNA: TGTGCCATCGGAGGGAGAGATCGCGCTTTCTTT
CDR3 protein: CAIGGRDRAFF

D gene: NA
J gene: TRBJ2-1
CDR3 length: 13
V gene: TRBV9
CDR3 DNA: TGTGCCAGCAGCGTGGGCTTGACAGACGAGCAGTTCTTC
CDR3 protein: CASSVGLTDEQFF

D gene: NA
J gene: TRBJ2-7
CDR3 length: 12
V gene: TRBV5-1
CDR3 DNA: TGCGCCAGCAGAGCGACAGATTACGAGCAGTACTTC
CDR3 protein: CASRATDYEQYF

D gene: NA
J gene: TRBJ2-5
CDR3 length: 12
V gene: TRBV21-1
CDR3 DNA: TGTGCCAGCAGCAAAGTTCGGGAGACCCAGTACTTC
CDR3 protein: CASSKVRETQYF

D gene: TRBD2
J gene: TRBJ2-1
CDR3 length: 16
V gene: TRBV10-3
CDR3 DNA: TGTGCCATCAGGTACTCCCCACTAGCGGGAGACAGTGAGCAGTTCTTC
CDR3 protein: CAIRYSPLAGDSEQFF

D gene: NA
J gene: TRBJ2-2
CDR3 length: 15
V gene: TRBV2
CDR3 DNA: TGTGCCAGCAGTGAGAGTGGGACGGAGGGCGGGGAGCTGTTTTTT
CDR3 protein: CASSESGTEGGELFF

D gene: TRBD2
J gene: TRBJ2-1
CDR3 length: 15
V gene: TRBV7-3
CDR3 DNA: TGTGCCAGCAGCCCCCAAACTAGCGGTGGCAATGAGCAGTTCTTC
CDR3 protein: CASSPQTSGGNEQFF

D gene: NA
J gene: TRBJ2-3
CDR3 length: 14
V gene: TRBV2
CDR3 DNA: TGTGCCAGCAAGCGCGAGTCCGGAGCAAACACGCAGTATTTT
CDR3 protein: CASKRESGANTQYF

D gene: NA
J gene: TRBJ2-2
CDR3 length: 16
V gene: TRBV4-1
CDR3 DNA: TGCGCCAGCAGCCAAGGCAATAGCGGGAACACCGGGGAGCTGTTTTTT
CDR3 protein: CASSQGNSGNTGELFF

D gene: TRBD2
J gene: TRBJ2-2
CDR3 length: 20
V gene: TRBV19
CDR3 DNA: TGTGCCAGTAGTATATCAGGGCTTACTAGCGGGAGTGAGAGGACCGGGGAGCTGTTTTTT
CDR3 protein: CASSISGLTSGSERTGELFF

D gene: TRBD2
J gene: TRBJ2-5
CDR3 length: 15
V gene: TRBV5-1
CDR3 DNA: TGCGCCAGCAGCGGGGGGACTACCCGGGGGGAGACCCAGTACTTC
CDR3 protein: CASSGGTTRGETQYF